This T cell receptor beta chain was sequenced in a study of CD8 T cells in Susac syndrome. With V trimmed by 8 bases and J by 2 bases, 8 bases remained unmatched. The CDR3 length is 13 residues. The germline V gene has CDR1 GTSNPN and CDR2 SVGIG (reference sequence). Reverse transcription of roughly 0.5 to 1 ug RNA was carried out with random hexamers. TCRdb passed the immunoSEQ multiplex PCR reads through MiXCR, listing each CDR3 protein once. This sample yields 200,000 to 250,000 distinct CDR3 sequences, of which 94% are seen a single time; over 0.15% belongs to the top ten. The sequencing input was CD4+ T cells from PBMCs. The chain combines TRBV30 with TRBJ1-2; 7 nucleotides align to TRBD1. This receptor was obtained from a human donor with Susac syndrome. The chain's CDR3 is CAANRGRNYGYTF. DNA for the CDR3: TGTGCCGCAAACAGGGGAAGGAACTATGGCTACACCTTC.